This T cell receptor beta chain derives from a study of shared clonotypes between healthy human individuals. Overall study findings and caveats: Between a handful of donors, naive CD4 clonotypes were shared at a level of around 5.2%.

Per sorted-subset replicate PCR, input was 150 to 250 ng DNA, representing around 29,000 T cell genomes. Clones were read by immunoSEQ multiplex PCR, and TCRdb kept only the in-frame ones, dropping some. This table has about a million clones, about 80% appearing once. On this clone: Its specificity is not known.

The CDR3 is made up of 13 amino acids. With 10 bases removed from V and 1 base from J, the gap between germline ends came to 12 bases. Germline V gene sequence: CDR1 MGHDK, CDR2 SYGVNS. Material: memory CD4+ T cells from PBMCs. Subset of the sample: CD45RA-negative fraction. The source is a man aged 18 to 29 in good health. Some clones in this sample may be carry-over from other donors' samples. The chain recombines TRBV25-1 with TRBJ2-3; D remains unclear. CDR3 protein: CATSQLRTDTQYF. The DNA of the CDR3 is TGTGCCACCTCGCAGCTTCGCACAGATACGCAGTATTTT.